What follows are 10 T cell receptor beta chains derived from one specimen sequenced in a study of blood T cell repertoires in COVID-19. The assay was immunoSEQ multiplex PCR, and TCRdb's table has in-frame clones only and misses some. The data show 180,000 or so clones, with almost 90% seen just once and roughly 0.6% held by the top ten. The sample consisted of peripheral blood. All receptors derive from a man aged 45-65 years with acute or convalescent COVID-19.

A single count supports this clone. The chain couples TRBV5-1 to TRBJ1-4, with TRBD1 as a possible D gene (6 bases). Trimming took 2 bases from V and 4 from J, leaving 9 bases between them. From germline, CDR1 is SGHRS and CDR2 YFSETQ. There are 14 residues in the CDR3. CDR3 loop: CASSLGQSNEKLFF. As DNA, the CDR3 is TGCGCCAGCAGCTTAGGACAGAGTAATGAAAAACTGTTTTTT.

To note about this clone: Mismatch with germline at one junction end may stem from a read error. The genes are TRBV5-1 and TRBJ2-5, with 10 bases matching TRBD1. This CDR3 contains 15 residues. Germline CDR1 SGHRS, CDR2 YFSETQ. CDR3 region: CASRLDRGSEETQYF. The CDR3 DNA reads as TGCGCCAGCAGATTGGACAGGGGGTCGGAAGAGACCCAGTACTTC.

The chain carries TRBV5-3 and TRBJ1-1, with TRBD1 as a possible D gene (5 bases). TRBV5-3 is an ORF for which the function is uncertain. V gave up 0 bases and J gave up 5 bases, with 20 bases separating them. The CDR3 extends over 17 amino acids. In nucleotides, the CDR3 is TGTGCCAGAAGCTTGGTGGGATGGGGCAGGGAAGAAACTGAAGCTTTCTTT. It yields the protein CARSLVGWGREETEAFF.

The rearrangement uses TRBV28 and TRBJ2-4; 9 bases line up with TRBD1. Unmatched junction bases numbered 8, after V lost 5 bases and J lost 0 bases. Germline V CDR1 and CDR2: MDHEN, SYDVKM. This CDR3 spans 17 amino acids. Here the CDR3 reads CASSSPTGGAAKNIQYF. DNA for the CDR3: TGTGCCAGCAGTAGCCCCACAGGGGGCGCAGCCAAAAACATTCAGTACTTC.

This chain joins TRBV19 and TRBJ2-1; 12 nucleotides agree with TRBD2. Germline CDR1 and CDR2: LNHDA and SQIVND (reference sequence). J lost 5 bases, V lost 6 bases, and 5 bases had no gene match. The CDR3 is made up of 15 amino acids. The CDR3 DNA reads TGTGCCAGTAGCCAAAGGACTAGCGGGAACAATGAGCAGTTCTTC. Its protein product is CASSQRTSGNNEQFF. The variable domain in full, with the rest retrieved from reference TRBV19 and TRBJ2-1, is DGGITQSPKYLFRKEGQNVTLSCEQNLNHDAMYWYRQDPGQGLRLIYYSQIVNDFQKGDIAEGYSVSREKKESFPLTVTSAQKNPTAFYLCASSQRTSGNNEQFFGPGTRLTVL.

The V call is TRBV15, the J call TRBJ2-1, with D tentatively TRBD1 (5 bases). This CDR3 comprises 15 residues. Germline CDR1 is LNHNV and CDR2 is YYDKDF (reference sequence). V was shortened by 4 bases and J by 1 base, with 11 bases between the two germline ends. CDR3 sequence reads: CATSKRGSSYNEQFF. In nucleotides, the CDR3 is TGTGCCACCAGCAAAAGGGGATCGTCCTACAATGAGCAGTTCTTC.

The J gene is TRBJ1-2, the V gene TRBV7-9; D call uncertain. CDR3 length: 13 amino acids. V was trimmed by 1 base and J by 8 bases, leaving 11 bases between them. Germline V gives CDR1 SEHNR, CDR2 FQNEAQ (reference sequence). CDR3 coding DNA: TGTGCCAGCAGCTTAGAAGTAGGGAGCGGCTACACCTTC. Amino acid sequence: CASSLEVGSGYTF.

The chain recombines TRBV6-2 or TRBV6-3 with TRBJ2-2; D is perhaps TRBD1 (5 bases). The germline V gene has CDR1 MNHEY and CDR2 SVGEGT. V dropped 5 bases and J dropped 0 bases, with 10 bases sitting between them. The CDR3 is 15 amino acids. Here the CDR3 DNA reads TGTGCCAGCAGTCTTCAGGGTGCGAACACCGGGGAGCTGTTTTTT. This sequence encodes CASSLQGANTGELFF.

The rearrangement uses TRBV28 and TRBJ1-2; D is unresolved. Deletions cut 4 bases from V and 6 bases from J, with 6 bases between. The V gene's germline CDR1 is MDHEN and CDR2 SYDVKM. This CDR3 region has 11 residues. CDR3 region: CASSYQDGYTF. DNA of the CDR3: TGTGCCAGCAGTTATCAGGATGGCTACACCTTC.

The J gene is TRBJ2-5, the V gene TRBV6-5; 10 nucleotides agree with TRBD2. The germline V gene encodes CDR1 MNHEY and CDR2 SVGAGI. The CDR3 has 14 residues. Trimming took 8 bases from V and 4 from J; bases not matched to a gene: 7. This chain's CDR3 is CASAIASGRETQYF. DNA of the CDR3: TGTGCCAGCGCTATTGCTAGCGGGAGAGAGACCCAGTACTTC.